The present T cell receptor beta chain was sequenced within a study of blood T cell repertoires in COVID-19. Study as a whole: Sites across the United States, Italy and Spain contributed samples from acute and convalescent COVID-19. Sources were T cells, B-cell-depleted T cells, or PBMCs; the material itself was cDNA or gDNA.

Original data processing: Reference gene primer amplification gave nucleated cell count estimates. Some clones are missing from TCRdb's copy, which holds only in-frame ones; the method was immunoSEQ multiplex PCR. V, J and clone size are those of that table, while D and trimming were read from the DNA. The sample shows about 670,000 clones, 85% to 90% of them seen only once. This clone has only one observation. The V gene end was trimmed by 5 bases and the J gene end by 7 bases; junction bases not matched to a gene: 2. The CDR3 contains 13 residues. Sample: peripheral blood. The clonotype originates from a woman between 18 and 29 years old with acute or convalescent COVID-19. V is TRBV12-3 or TRBV12-4 and J is TRBJ2-1; 10 bases map to TRBD1. CDR3 region: CASSPDRGNEQFF. In nucleotides, the CDR3 is TGTGCCAGCAGTCCGGACAGGGGGAATGAGCAGTTCTTC.